This entry concerns a single T cell receptor beta chain. PCR primers comprised 60 Vbeta and 13 Jbeta primers. Data came from immunoSEQ multiplex PCR; TCRdb stores just in-frame clones and leaves some out. The table shows 97,000 or so clones, with about two thirds occurring only once. This record comes from a study of cytomegalovirus exposure and HLA in healthy donors. The sequenced sample was PBMCs. This TCR was sampled from a man between 45 and 60 years old in good health and CMV-seronegative.

CDR3 loop: CASSLWGGTVPYEQYF. The CDR3 nucleotides are TGTGCCAGCAGTTTATGGGGCGGGACAGTCCCTTACGAGCAGTACTTC. The rearrangement joins TRBV28 to TRBJ2-7; possibly TRBD1 for D (7 bases). Germline V gives CDR1 MDHEN, CDR2 SYDVKM. The CDR3 contains 16 residues. Deletions cut 0 bases from V and 4 bases from J, with 16 bases between.